These 29 T cell receptor beta chains came from one sample sequenced in a study of CD8 T cells in Susac syndrome (dated by TCRdb to the late 2010s). Receptor libraries were prepared by the immunoSEQ multiplex PCR assay. RNA was extracted using the RNeasy kit, and about 0.5 to 1 ug of the RNA was reverse transcribed with random hexamers. Using fastp trimming at Q25 and MiXCR clonotype assembly, TCRdb reanalyzed the public sequencing data and kept in-frame beta chains. Merged by CDR3 protein, the rows form single entries marked with the most common genes and DNA. A total of about 130,000 distinct CDR3 sequences appear in this sample, 85% to 95% of them only once. Roughly 0.33% of the sample rests with the top ten. What was sequenced was CD8+ T cells from PBMCs. These receptors were obtained from a human donor with multiple sclerosis.

The rearrangement joins TRBV12-3 or TRBV12-4 to TRBJ2-6; D call uncertain. V lost 5 bases, J lost 7 bases, and 3 bases lay in between. The CDR3 extends over 11 amino acids. The CDR3: CASSPANVLTF. The CDR3 DNA reads TGTGCCAGCAGTCCCGCCAACGTCCTGACTTTC.

The chain joins TRBV4-1 to TRBJ1-1; D not certain. Between the trimmed V and J ends, which lost 4 bases and 4 bases, there was a span of 16 bases. This CDR3 has 15 amino acids. Germline V CDR1 and CDR2: MGHRA, YSYEKL. This CDR3 is CASSLRPGAPTEAFF. In DNA form, the CDR3 reads TGCGCCAGCAGCCTCCGTCCCGGAGCCCCCACTGAAGCTTTCTTT.

This chain uses TRBV7-8 with TRBJ2-5, with D unresolved. The V gene lost 4 bases and the J gene lost 9 bases, with 12 bases spanning the gap. The CDR3 loop spans 12 amino acids. From germline, CDR1 is SGHVS and CDR2 FQNEAQ. CDR3 nucleotides: TGTGCCAGCAGCTACGGGCTTGGGGCCCAGTACTTC. This gives the protein CASSYGLGAQYF.

The rearrangement links TRBV15 to TRBJ2-1, with TRBD2 matching over 11 bases. The ends lost 5 bases at V and 7 bases at J; junction bases unmatched: 13. Germline CDR1 reads LNHNV; CDR2 reads YYDKDF (reference sequence). The CDR3 contains 17 residues. The CDR3 DNA sequence: TGTGCCACCAGCGCACGGACCGGGACTAGCGGACGGAATGAGCAGTTCTTC. It encodes CATSARTGTSGRNEQFF.

This rearrangement joins TRBV7-8 to TRBJ2-4, with 11 bases identical to TRBD2. After removal of 5 bases from V and 0 bases from J, the junction contained 15 bases not matched to a gene. Germline V gene data show CDR1 as SGHVS and CDR2 as FQNEAQ. The CDR3 runs 20 residues. The CDR3 sequence: CASSLWTSGPSLLAKNIQYF. In nucleotides, the CDR3 is TGTGCCAGCAGCCTCTGGACTAGCGGGCCGTCCCTCCTAGCCAAAAACATTCAGTACTTC.

V and J are TRBV20-1 and TRBJ1-2, with D possibly TRBD1 on 6 matching bases. Germline CDR1 reads DFQATT; CDR2 reads SNEGSKA (reference sequence). The V end lost 5 bases, the J end lost 7 bases, and 14 bases lay between the germline ends. The CDR3 loop spans 12 amino acids. The chain's CDR3 is CSALQGIAGYTF. CDR3 DNA sequence: TGCAGTGCTCTACAGGGTATTGCTGGCTACACCTTC.

This chain uses TRBV19 with TRBJ1-1, with 11 bases matching TRBD1. Per the germline V gene, CDR1 is LNHDA and CDR2 is SQIVND (reference sequence). The CDR3 is made up of 14 amino acids. Germline trimming cut 3 bases from V and 7 bases from J; bases unmatched to any gene: 4. CDR3 sequence (DNA): TGTGCCAGTAGTATCCCGGACAGGGGGCTTGAAGCTTTCTTT. Translated: CASSIPDRGLEAFF.

This clonotype was picked up one time. The chain combines TRBV25-1 with TRBJ1-1; D is possibly TRBD1 (5 bases). V lost 3 bases and J lost 5, with 22 bases in between. From germline, CDR1 is MGHDK and CDR2 SYGVNS. The CDR3 loop spans 17 amino acids. CDR3 bases: TGTGCCAGCAGTGATATTGGCTGGGTGGGGGTGAGGACTGAAGCTTTCTTT. Translation gives CASSDIGWVGVRTEAFF. The whole variable domain, filled in from reference TRBV25-1 and TRBJ1-1, reads EADIYQTPRYLVIGTGKKITLECSQTMGHDKMYWYQQDPGMELHLIHYSYGVNSTEKGDLSSESTVSRIRTEHFPLTLESARPSHTSQYLCASSDIGWVGVRTEAFFGQGTRLTVV.

This chain joins TRBV15 and TRBJ2-3, with D possibly TRBD1 on 5 matching bases. The V gene's germline CDR1 is LNHNV and CDR2 YYDKDF (reference sequence). The CDR3 totals 16 residues. Trimming left V 1 base short and J 4 bases short, with 15 bases between. The CDR3 here is CATSRVWARGPDTQYF. CDR3 sequence (DNA): TGTGCCACCAGCAGAGTGTGGGCTAGGGGTCCAGATACGCAGTATTTT.

The genes are TRBV4-1 and TRBJ1-5; the D is unclear. Trimming removed 0 bases at V and 7 bases at J, with 16 bases between. In germline, CDR1 is MGHRA, CDR2 YSYEKL. This CDR3 is built from 16 residues. The CDR3 DNA follows: TGCGCCAGCAGCCAAGATTCCGGACCACCGAACCAGCCCCAGCATTTT. It yields the protein CASSQDSGPPNQPQHF.

This clonotype appeared once. The rearrangement joins TRBV27 to TRBJ2-1; D not resolved. V was cut by 6 bases and J by 10 bases, with 16 bases left in between. The CDR3 runs 13 residues. Germline CDR1 reads MNHEY; CDR2 reads SMNVEV (reference sequence). The chain's CDR3 is CASRITPQTEQFF. The CDR3 region has the DNA TGTGCCAGCAGGATAACTCCACAAACAGAGCAGTTCTTC.

The chain recombines TRBV29-1 with TRBJ1-1; D gene unclear. There are 14 residues in the CDR3. CDR1 and CDR2 from the germline V gene are SQVTM and ANQGSEA. Trimming took off 4 bases at V and 8 bases at J, with 20 bases between the two ends. The CDR3 loop is CSVGQRKGHGEAFF. In DNA, the CDR3 is TGCAGCGTTGGCCAGAGGAAGGGTCATGGGGAAGCTTTCTTT.

J is TRBJ1-2 and V is TRBV5-4; 11 nucleotides match TRBD1. The germline CDR1 and CDR2 sequences are SGHNT and YYREEE (reference sequence). With 3 bases clipped from V and 6 bases from J, the junction kept 1 base outside the gene matches. The CDR3 contains 13 residues. CDR3 nucleotides: TGTGCCAGCAGCTGGGACAGGGGGGATGGCTACACCTTC. This gives the protein CASSWDRGDGYTF.

V and J are TRBV29-1 and TRBJ2-7; possible D gene TRBD2, 5 bases. V lost 6 bases, J lost 0 bases, and 12 bases lay in between. Looked up from germline, CDR1 is SQVTM and CDR2 is ANQGSEA. There are 13 residues in the CDR3. CDR3 loop: CSVSEGYSYEQYF. CDR3 DNA: TGCAGCGTCTCAGAGGGCTACTCCTACGAGCAGTACTTC.

The genes are TRBV12-3 or TRBV12-4 and TRBJ2-5; the match to TRBD1 covers 10 bases. Losses at the gene ends were 5 bases for V and 3 bases for J; bases not matched to a gene: 3. CDR3 size: 14 residues. The CDR3 DNA reads as TGTGCCAGCAGTATCGGGACAGGGGAAGAGACCCAGTACTTC. Protein product: CASSIGTGEETQYF.

J is TRBJ2-7 and V is TRBV5-1; maybe TRBD1 (5 bases). The CDR3 totals 13 residues. CDR1 is SGHRS, CDR2 YFSETQ, per germline. V was trimmed by 3 bases and J by 3 bases, leaving 10 bases between them. In DNA form, the CDR3 reads TGCGCCAGCAGCTCTGGACACGGCTACGAGCAGTACGTC. Translated: CASSSGHGYEQYV.

The rearrangement uses TRBV7-9 and TRBJ1-2; D call uncertain. Deletions cut 3 bases from V and 8 bases from J, with 13 bases between. Germline lookup yields CDR1 SEHNR and CDR2 FQNEAQ (reference sequence). There are 13 residues in the CDR3. CDR3: CASSFGSLGGYTF. CDR3 sequence (DNA): TGTGCCAGCAGCTTCGGTTCTTTAGGAGGCTACACCTTC.

The chain recombines TRBV4-1 with TRBJ1-1; no reliable D call. V dropped 0 bases and J dropped 2 bases, with 10 bases sitting between them. Germline loops: CDR1 MGHRA, CDR2 YSYEKL. The CDR3 has 15 residues. CDR3 region: CASSQDPFRNTEAFF. The DNA for the CDR3 is TGCGCCAGCAGCCAAGATCCCTTCCGTAACACTGAAGCTTTCTTT.

A single count supports this clonotype. The V gene is TRBV5-1, the J gene TRBJ2-1, with 11 nucleotides matching TRBD2. The trim removed 4 bases at V and 3 bases at J, leaving 9 bases unmatched. The germline V gene has CDR1 SGHRS and CDR2 YFSETQ. This CDR3 comprises 17 residues. As DNA, the CDR3 is TGCGCCAGCAGCCAGCGGGCTAGCGGGGGGTTCTACAATGAGCAGTTCTTC. Its translation: CASSQRASGGFYNEQFF.

This rearrangement joins TRBV11-2 to TRBJ2-2; 9 nucleotides agree with TRBD2. This CDR3 is built from 16 residues. CDR1 and CDR2 from the germline V gene are SGHAT and FQNNGV. V shed 0 bases and J 8 bases; nucleotides not matched to a gene: 7. CDR3 in DNA: TGTGCCAGCAGCTTAGAGGCTAGCGGGAAAGGAGGGGAGCTGTTTTTT. Amino acids: CASSLEASGKGGELFF.

V and J are TRBV13 and TRBJ2-7; a possible D gene is TRBD1 (8 bases). With 5 bases removed from V and 0 bases from J, the gap between germline ends came to 32 bases. The CDR3 has 21 amino acids. Germline-derived CDR1 and CDR2 are PRHDT and FYEKMQ (reference sequence). CDR3 region: CASSPLGQGALLALNSYEQYV. The CDR3 DNA is TGTGCCAGCAGCCCACTCGGTCAGGGGGCCTTACTAGCGCTCAACTCCTACGAGCAGTACGTC.

The chain combines TRBV5-6 with TRBJ2-3; no clear D. Trimming stripped 0 bases from V and 0 bases from J, with 5 bases between. Germline V gene lookup returns CDR1 SGHDT and CDR2 YYEEEE. This CDR3 is 14 amino acids long. In DNA form, the CDR3 reads TGTGCCAGCAGCTTGGCGGTGAGCACAGATACGCAGTATTTT. Its protein is CASSLAVSTDTQYF.

The rearrangement uses TRBV29-1 and TRBJ2-3, with D unresolved. CDR1 SQVTM and CDR2 ANQGSEA come from the germline V gene. The CDR3 runs to 10 residues. Trimming left V 5 bases short and J 4 bases short, with 4 bases between. CDR3 DNA: TGCAGCGTTAGGTCAGATACGCAGTATTTT. Encoded protein: CSVRSDTQYF.

This clonotype appeared once. The rearrangement uses TRBV12-3 or TRBV12-4 and TRBJ2-1; D gene uncertain. Trimming pared 5 bases from V and 12 bases from J, leaving 17 bases between. The CDR3 covers 13 residues. CDR3 loop: CASSGVARGVQFF. The CDR3 region has the DNA TGTGCCAGCAGTGGGGTGGCGCGTGGGGTGCAGTTCTTC.

This chain joins TRBV12-5 and TRBJ2-3; D not certain. Trimming removed 6 bases at V and 3 bases at J, with 10 bases between. This CDR3 region has 13 residues. Germline V gene lookup returns CDR1 LGHNT and CDR2 FRNRAP. CDR3 residues: CASGTGPTDTQYF. The CDR3 DNA sequence: TGTGCTAGTGGCACGGGCCCGACAGATACGCAGTATTTT.

This chain links TRBV2 with TRBJ1-2, with 8 bases that match TRBD1. V was clipped by 4 bases and J by 1 base; unmatched bases: 5. Germline V gives CDR1 SNHLY, CDR2 FYNNEI. The CDR3 is made up of 15 amino acids. The CDR3 region is CASSVDRGGNYGYTF. The CDR3 coding sequence is TGTGCCAGCAGTGTCGACAGGGGTGGTAACTATGGCTACACCTTC.

The J gene is TRBJ2-2, the V gene TRBV2; D not resolved. Germline CDR1 reads SNHLY; CDR2 reads FYNNEI. V was trimmed by 8 bases and J by 6 bases, leaving 13 bases between them. The CDR3 runs to 13 residues. The CDR3 bases are TGTGCCAGCTTTGGTGGGGTGGCCGGGGAGCTGTTTTTT. It encodes CASFGGVAGELFF. Full variable domain (remainder filled in from reference TRBV2 and TRBJ2-2): EPEVTQTPSHQVTQMGQEVILRCVPISNHLYFYWYRQILGQKVEFLVSFYNNEISEKSEIFDDQFSVERPDGSNFTLKIRSTKLEDSAMYFCASFGGVAGELFFGEGSRLTVL.

The V call is TRBV3-1, the J call TRBJ1-5; possible D gene TRBD1, 5 bases. CDR1 and CDR2 from the germline V gene are LGHDT and YNNKEL (reference sequence). Trimming removed 0 bases from V and 7 bases from J, with 13 bases in between. There are 15 residues in the CDR3. In DNA form, the CDR3 reads TGTGCCAGCAGCCAAGATTCGGGGGTTGACCAGCCCCAGCATTTT. Translation: CASSQDSGVDQPQHF.

This chain connects TRBV29-1 to TRBJ2-7, with 11 bases matching TRBD1. The CDR3 is 14 residues long. V shed 6 bases and J 4 bases; nucleotides not matched to a gene: 8. Germline CDR1 SQVTM, CDR2 ANQGSEA. This chain's CDR3 is CSVRPGQGEYEQYF. The CDR3 coding sequence is TGCAGCGTGCGGCCGGGACAGGGGGAGTACGAGCAGTACTTC.